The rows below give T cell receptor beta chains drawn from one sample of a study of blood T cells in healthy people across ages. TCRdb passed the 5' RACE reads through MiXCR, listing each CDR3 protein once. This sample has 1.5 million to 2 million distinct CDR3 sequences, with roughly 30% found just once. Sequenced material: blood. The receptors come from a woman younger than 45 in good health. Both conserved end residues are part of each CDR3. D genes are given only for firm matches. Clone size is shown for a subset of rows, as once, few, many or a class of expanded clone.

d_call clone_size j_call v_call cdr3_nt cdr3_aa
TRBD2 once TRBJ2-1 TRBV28 TGTGCCAGCGGCCAGAGCGGGATAGGAGCCTACAATGAGCAGTTCTTC CASGQSGIGAYNEQFF
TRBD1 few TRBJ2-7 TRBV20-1 TGCAGTGCTGGAGACCGGGACAGGGTCCACGAGCAGTACTTC CSAGDRDRVHEQYF
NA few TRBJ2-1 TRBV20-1 TGCAGTGCTGCCGGGTCCTACAATGAGCAGTTCTTC CSAAGSYNEQFF
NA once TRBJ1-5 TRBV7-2 TGTGCCAGCAGCCCGCGGTTGGGGGCCTTTAGCAATCAGCCCCAGCATTTT CASSPRLGAFSNQPQHF
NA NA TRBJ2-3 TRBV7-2 TGTGCCAGCAGCGCCCAGGCCCCGGGCCACACCGGCACAGATACGCAGTATTTT CASSAQAPGHTGTDTQYF
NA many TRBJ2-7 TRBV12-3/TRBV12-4 TGTGCCAGCAGTTTTGACCTCGACAGCCCTGGTGAGCAGTACTTC CASSFDLDSPGEQYF
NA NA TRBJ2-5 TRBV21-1 TGTGCCAGCAGCAAGGTAGCGGGGAAGCAAGAGACCCAGTACTTC CASSKVAGKQETQYF
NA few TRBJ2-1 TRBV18 TGTGCCAGCTCACCTTCCGTGACCTACAATGAGCAGTTCTTC CASSPSVTYNEQFF
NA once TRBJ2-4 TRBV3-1 NA CASSQVGSGNYERYF
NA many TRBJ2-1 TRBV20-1 TGCAGTGCCATGAGAGGGCGGGGCCCCTACAATGAGCAGTTCTTC CSAMRGRGPYNEQFF
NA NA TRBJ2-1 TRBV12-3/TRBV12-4 TGTGCCAGCAGGTTAGCTTCAGGTTACAATGAGCAGTTCTTC CASRLASGYNEQFF
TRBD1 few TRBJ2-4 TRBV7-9 TGTGCCAGCAGCTTTGGGACAGGGGACGCCAAAAACATTCAGTACTTC CASSFGTGDAKNIQYF
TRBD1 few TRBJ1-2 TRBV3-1 TGTGCCAGCAGCCGTCGGACAGGGGGCGGCTACACCTTC CASSRRTGGGYTF
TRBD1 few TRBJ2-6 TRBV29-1 TGCAGCGTAACGTCGACCGGGACAGGGGCTGGGGCCAACGTCCTGACTTTC CSVTSTGTGAGANVLTF
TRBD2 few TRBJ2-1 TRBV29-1 TGCAGCTTGGGACTAGCGGCCGCACAGTTCTTC CSLGLAAAQFF
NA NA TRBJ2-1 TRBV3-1 TGTGCCAGCAGCCAAGATACGGGACTCGATGAGCAGTTCTTC CASSQDTGLDEQFF
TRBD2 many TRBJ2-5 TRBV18 TGTGCCAGCAGCCCCGGACTAGGGGAGACCCAGTACTTC CASSPGLGETQYF
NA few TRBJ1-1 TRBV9 TGTGCCAGCAGCGTAGATTACGGCCCGAACACTGAAGCTTTCTTT CASSVDYGPNTEAFF
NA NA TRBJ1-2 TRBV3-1 TGTGCCAGCAGCCAAGATATAGAGGGAAGGGGCTACACCTTC CASSQDIEGRGYTF
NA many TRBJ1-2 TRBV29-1 TGCAGCGTTGAAGATCCTCGGGGGCCTAGTGGCTACACCTTC CSVEDPRGPSGYTF
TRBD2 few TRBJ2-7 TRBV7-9 TGTGCCAGCAGCGCCGGGGGAGCGGGAGAGCACTACGAGCAGTACTTC CASSAGGAGEHYEQYF
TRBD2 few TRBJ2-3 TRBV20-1 TGCAGTGCTAGTGGGGCGGCGGGGGGCCCCGATACGCAGTATTTT CSASGAAGGPDTQYF
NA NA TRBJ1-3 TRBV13 TGTGCCAGCAGCTTAGGGAGGGGTTCCTCTGGAAACACCATATATTTT CASSLGRGSSGNTIYF
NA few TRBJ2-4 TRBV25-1 TGTGCCAGCAGTGAGGGGTCGGCCAAAAACATTCAGTACTTC CASSEGSAKNIQYF
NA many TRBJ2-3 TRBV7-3 TGTGCCAGCAGCCAGGATGTCAGGGTGGGAGATACGCAGTATTTT CASSQDVRVGDTQYF
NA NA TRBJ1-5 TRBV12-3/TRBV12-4 TGTCCCAGCAGTGTCACCAATCAGCCCCAGCATTTT CPSSVTNQPQHF
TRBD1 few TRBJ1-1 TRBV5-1 TGCGCCAGCAGCTCCGGACAGGGATGGGACACTGAAGCTTTCTTT CASSSGQGWDTEAFF
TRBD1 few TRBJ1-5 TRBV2 TGTGCCAGCAGTTTGACAGGGTCCCATCAGCCCCAGCATTTT CASSLTGSHQPQHF
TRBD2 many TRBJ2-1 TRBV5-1 TGCGCCAGCAGCTTGGCCTCTAGCGGTAATGAGCAGTTCTTC CASSLASSGNEQFF
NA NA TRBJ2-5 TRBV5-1 TGCGCCAGCAGCTTGTCTGCCTCGGAAGAGACCCAGTACTTC CASSLSASEETQYF
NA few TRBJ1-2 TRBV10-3 TGTGCCATCAGTGAGTCGGCGGACATCTATGGCTACACCTTC CAISESADIYGYTF
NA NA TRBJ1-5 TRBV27 TGTGCCAGCAGTAGGGCCGGACGTGATCAGCCCCAGCATTTT CASSRAGRDQPQHF
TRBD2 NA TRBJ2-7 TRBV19 TGTGCCAGTAGTCTCAGATCGAGACTAGCGGGGGGCTCCAGCGAGCAGTACTTC CASSLRSRLAGGSSEQYF
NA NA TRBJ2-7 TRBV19 TGTGCCAGTAGTACTGGCAGGGGTCCCTCCTACGAGGAGTACTTC CASSTGRGPSYEEYF
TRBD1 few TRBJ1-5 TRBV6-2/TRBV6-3 TGTGCCAGCAGAAAGACAGGGCAGGCCCTTATCAATCAGCCCCAGCATTTT CASRKTGQALINQPQHF
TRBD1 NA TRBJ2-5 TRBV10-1 TGCGCCAGCAGTGAGTCGATGGACAGGCCCAACCTTTACTTC CASSESMDRPNLYF
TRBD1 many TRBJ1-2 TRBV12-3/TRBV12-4 TGTGCCAGCAGTATGCCGGGACAGAACTATGGCTACACCTTC CASSMPGQNYGYTF
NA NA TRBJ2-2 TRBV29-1 TGCAGCGCCCACGTCGGCCCGAGGACCGGGGAGCTGTTTTTT CSAHVGPRTGELFF
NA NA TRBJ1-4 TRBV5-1 TGCGCCAGCAGCTTGGAAGAAGTCAGCACCAATGAAAAACTGTTTTTT CASSLEEVSTNEKLFF
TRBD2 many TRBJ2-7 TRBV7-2 TGTGCCAGCAGCCCAGGACTAGAAGACTACGAGCAGTACTTC CASSPGLEDYEQYF
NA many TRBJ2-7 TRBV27 TGTGCCAGCAGTCGAAGCTCCCTTGGCTACGAGCAGTACTTC CASSRSSLGYEQYF
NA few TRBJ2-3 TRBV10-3 TGTGCCATCAGTCCCTCAGCGACAGATACGCAGTATTTT CAISPSATDTQYF
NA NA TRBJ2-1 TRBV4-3 TGCGCCGGTAGCCAAGATATGAGCGGACCCTCCTACAATGAGCAGTTCTTC CAGSQDMSGPSYNEQFF
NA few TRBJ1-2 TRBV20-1 TGCAGTGCTAGAGATCTAGGGGTGGATGGCTACACCTTC CSARDLGVDGYTF
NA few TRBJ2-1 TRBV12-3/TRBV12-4 TGTGCCAGCAGTCCGGGACCTACCACGGGGCAGTTCTTC CASSPGPTTGQFF
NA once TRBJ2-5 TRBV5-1 TGCGCCAGCAGCTTGGTCGAGACAGACCGGACTGAGCAGTACTTC CASSLVETDRTEQYF